This TCR beta chain came from a study of T cells in Graves' hyperthyroidism and ophthalmopathy. As regards this clonotype: Its specificity is unknown.

Amplification targeted TCR beta CDR3 regions from RNA transcripts. The TCR CDR3 first-round RT-PCR relied on the HTBI primer set. Each CDR3 protein is one row after TCRdb ran MiXCR on the multiplex PCR reads. The sample has fewer than 750,000 distinct CDR3 sequences; around 42% are singletons. Points from the study as a whole: Appearing also in blood were most of the thyroid clonotypes expanded above 0.001.

Graves' hyperthyroidism was deemed stable absent ophthalmopathy progression within 18 months. These patients, aged 18 to 65, had recently diagnosed hyperthyroidism lasting under 2 months. Each diagnosis drew on symptoms, thyroxine, TRAb, thyroid ultrasound and orbital computed tomography findings. CDR3 length: 13 residues. The germline gives CDR1 SEHNR, CDR2 FQNEAQ (reference sequence). Trimming took 4 bases from V and 11 from J; bases not matched to a gene: 6. This rearrangement joins TRBV7-9 to TRBJ1-4; 8 bases fit TRBD1. Material: peripheral blood or thyroid tissue (not recorded which). The sequence derives from a woman between 18 and 29 years old with Graves' hyperthyroidism. This CDR3 is CASSSRGHEKLFF. For the CDR3, the DNA is TGTGCCAGCAGCTCCAGGGGGCACGAGAAACTGTTTTTT.